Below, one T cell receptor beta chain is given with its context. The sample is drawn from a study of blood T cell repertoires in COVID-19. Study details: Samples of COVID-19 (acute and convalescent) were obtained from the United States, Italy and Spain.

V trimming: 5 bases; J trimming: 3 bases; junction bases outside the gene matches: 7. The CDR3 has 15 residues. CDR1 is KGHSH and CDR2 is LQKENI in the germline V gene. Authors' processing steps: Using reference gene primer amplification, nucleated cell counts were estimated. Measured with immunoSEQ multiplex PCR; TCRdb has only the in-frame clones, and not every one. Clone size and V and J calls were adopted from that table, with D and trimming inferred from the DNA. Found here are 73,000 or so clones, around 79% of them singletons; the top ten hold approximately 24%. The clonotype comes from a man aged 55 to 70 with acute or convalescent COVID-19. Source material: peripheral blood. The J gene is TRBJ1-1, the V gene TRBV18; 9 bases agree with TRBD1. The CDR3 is CASSFDRQGDTEAFF. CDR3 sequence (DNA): TGTGCCAGCTCATTTGATCGACAGGGGGACACTGAAGCTTTCTTT.